Listed below are T cell receptor beta chains from one sample, sequenced in a study of cytomegalovirus exposure and HLA in healthy donors. Clones were sequenced by immunoSEQ multiplex PCR, and TCRdb holds only the in-frame ones, with some missing. The sample shows 130,000 or so clones, more than 60% of them seen only once. The sample was PBMCs. Receptors were obtained from a middle-aged woman in good health and CMV-seropositive. Each CDR3 is given with its conserved first and last residue. Fields, in order: V gene, J gene, clone size, D gene, CDR3 protein, CDR3 DNA. The D gene is left open where the match is weak. Expanded clones get a size class; other rows say once, few or many, or leave the size out.

>TRBV5-1|TRBJ2-2|-|TRBD1
CASSSGTGVPGELFF
TGCGCCAGCAGCTCCGGGACAGGGGTTCCCGGGGAGCTGTTTTTT
>TRBV11-3|TRBJ2-1|-|-
CASSLDRGGDEQFF
TGTGCCAGCAGCTTAGATCGAGGAGGCGATGAGCAGTTCTTC
>TRBV30|TRBJ1-5|-|-
CACSLQGGQPQHF
TGTGCCTGTTCCCTTCAGGGAGGTCAGCCCCAGCATTTT
>TRBV18|TRBJ1-2|-|-
CASSRDGNYGYTF
TGTGCCAGCTCGAGAGACGGGAACTATGGCTACACCTTC
>TRBV19|TRBJ1-2|-|-
CASSRQVSNYGYTF
TGTGCCAGTAGCCGACAGGTCTCTAACTATGGCTACACCTTC
>TRBV5-4|TRBJ1-1|few|-
CASSLNPQGRGTEAFF
TGTGCCAGCAGCTTAAACCCCCAGGGGAGAGGCACTGAAGCTTTCTTT
>TRBV6-1|TRBJ1-5|-|TRBD1
CASSEGTGGNQPQHF
TGTGCCAGCAGTGAAGGGACAGGGGGAAATCAGCCCCAGCATTTT
>TRBV25-1|TRBJ1-5|-|TRBD1
CASRGQGAHQPQHF
TGTGCCAGCAGGGGACAGGGGGCTCATCAGCCCCAGCATTTT
>TRBV7-2|TRBJ2-1|-|TRBD1
CASSLAGQYNEQFF
TGTGCCAGCAGCTTAGCGGGACAGTACAATGAGCAGTTCTTC
>TRBV29-1|TRBJ2-5|-|TRBD2
CSVLGGGSYQETQYF
TGCAGCGTTCTAGGCGGGGGGTCGTACCAAGAGACCCAGTACTTC
>TRBV27|TRBJ2-3|-|TRBD2
CASSLLGTSGGADTQYF
TGTGCCAGCAGTTTGCTCGGGACTAGCGGGGGGGCGGATACGCAGTATTTT
>TRBV5-1|TRBJ1-1|once|TRBD1
CASSLGGTENTEAFF
TGCGCCAGCAGCTTGGGGGGGACAGAGAACACTGAAGCTTTCTTT
>TRBV28|TRBJ1-1|-|TRBD1
CASSSRDRLLEAFF
TGTGCCAGCAGTTCCAGGGACAGGCTCCTTGAAGCTTTCTTT
>TRBV7-2|TRBJ2-7|-|TRBD1
CASSPRQGSYEQYF
TGTGCCAGCAGCCCTCGACAGGGCTCCTACGAGCAGTACTTC
>TRBV6-4|TRBJ1-5|-|-
CASSDTGRFGNSNQPQHF
TGTGCCAGCAGTGACACCGGACGGTTCGGGAATAGCAATCAGCCCCAGCATTTT
>TRBV19|TRBJ2-2|few|TRBD1
CASLTGGTTGELFF
TGTGCCAGTTTGACAGGGGGGACAACCGGGGAGCTGTTTTTT
>TRBV30|TRBJ2-7|few|-
CACAGFSYEQYF
TGTGCCTGTGCAGGGTTTTCCTACGAGCAGTACTTC
>TRBV28|TRBJ1-1|-|-
CASSTGISKGTEAFF
TGTGCCAGCAGCACCGGGATCTCCAAAGGCACTGAAGCTTTCTTT
>TRBV2|TRBJ2-7|few|-
CASSEAVVGAAYEQYF
TGTGCCAGCAGTGAGGCCGTAGTTGGGGCTGCCTACGAGCAGTACTTC
>TRBV7-9|TRBJ1-6|-|TRBD1
CASSLAGGNSPLHF
TGTGCCAGCAGCTTAGCAGGGGGCAATTCACCCCTCCACTTT
>TRBV30|TRBJ1-2|few|-
CAWNTPGENYGYTF
TGTGCCTGGAATACACCAGGCGAAAACTATGGCTACACCTTC
>TRBV7-2|TRBJ1-1|-|-
CASSVRDGGEAFF
TGTGCCAGCAGCGTCCGGGACGGGGGTGAAGCTTTCTTT